What follows are 31 T cell receptor beta chains derived from one specimen sequenced in a study of response to subunit inactivated influenza vaccine. One entry per CDR3 protein results from TCRdb running MiXCR on the RT-PCR reads. The table includes hundreds of thousands of distinct CDR3 sequences, approximately 15% detected once. Material: PBMCs from blood, obtained 11 to 12 days after vaccination. Source of these receptors: a man aged 50 to 60 who received an inactivated influenza vaccine.

This clonotype was found many times. V usage is TRBV7-8 and J usage is TRBJ1-2, with D possibly matching TRBD1 (6 bases). V was shortened by 5 bases and J by 4 bases, with 14 bases between the two germline ends. The CDR3 spans 14 residues. Germline lookup yields CDR1 SGHVS and CDR2 FQNEAQ. The CDR3 protein is CASSKTGQLYGYTF. The DNA of the CDR3 is TGTGCCAGCAGCAAAACCGGACAGCTCTATGGCTACACCTTC.

The chain carries TRBV20-1 and TRBJ2-1; TRBD1 is a possible D gene (6 bases). V dropped 0 bases and J dropped 2 bases, with 14 bases sitting between them. Per germline, CDR1 DFQATT and CDR2 SNEGSKA (reference sequence). The CDR3 has 16 residues. The CDR3 is CSARDPQTGTYNEQFF. CDR3 in DNA: TGCAGTGCTAGAGATCCCCAAACAGGGACCTACAATGAGCAGTTCTTC.

At least ten counts were recorded for this clonotype. The J gene is TRBJ2-1, the V gene TRBV29-1; 7 bases line up with TRBD2. The CDR3 is 14 residues long. The V segment lost 2 bases and the J segment 5 bases; nucleotides outside the gene matches: 6. CDR1 is SQVTM and CDR2 is ANQGSEA in the germline V gene. CDR3 region: CSVERGRTNNEQFF. The CDR3, as DNA: TGCAGCGTTGAACGCGGGAGAACCAACAATGAGCAGTTCTTC.

This chain uses TRBV5-6 with TRBJ2-1; D might be TRBD1 or TRBD2, each matching 6 bases. There are 15 residues in the CDR3. The germline gives CDR1 SGHDT, CDR2 YYEEEE. Trimming took 1 base from V and 9 from J, leaving 17 bases between them. CDR3 sequence (DNA): TGTGCCAGCAGCTTGAGGGAGGTAGGGGGTCGTGAGCAGTTCTTC. Translated: CASSLREVGGREQFF.

The chain couples TRBV29-1 to TRBJ1-3; D is undetermined. The V end was cut by 1 base, the J end by 4 bases, with 5 bases between. The V gene's germline CDR1 is SQVTM and CDR2 ANQGSEA. The CDR3 consists of 12 residues. CDR3 nucleotides: TGCAGCGTTGAAGGCGCGGGAAACACCATATATTTT. Protein product: CSVEGAGNTIYF.

CDR3 sequence reads: CASSEFVLTYNEQFF. The CDR3 DNA reads as TGTGCCAGCAGTGAGTTCGTTCTCACCTACAATGAGCAGTTCTTC. The V and J genes are TRBV6-1 and TRBJ2-1, with D uncertain. V was cut by 3 bases and J by 2 bases, with 11 bases left in between. Per germline, CDR1 MNHNS and CDR2 SASEGT. The CDR3 spans 15 residues.

The genes are TRBV7-2 and TRBJ1-1, with D hard to call. Trimming stripped 4 bases from V and 2 bases from J, with 11 bases between. This CDR3 is built from 14 residues. Per germline, CDR1 SGHTA and CDR2 FQGNSA. Here the CDR3 DNA reads TGTGCCAGCAGCTCCCAGATTACAAACACTGAAGCTTTCTTT. Amino acids: CASSSQITNTEAFF. Based on the CDR3 plus reference TRBV7-2 and TRBJ1-1, the full variable domain is GAGVSQSPSNKVTEKGKDVELRCDPISGHTALYWYRQSLGQGLEFLIYFQGNSAPDKSGLPSDRFSAERTGGSVSTLTIQRTQQEDSAVYLCASSSQITNTEAFFGQGTRLTVV.

This clonotype has only a few counts. The genes are TRBV20-1 and TRBJ1-4; D unclear. Trimming shortened V by 4 bases and J by 3 bases, and 12 bases separated the two germline ends. Germline values: CDR1 DFQATT, CDR2 SNEGSKA (reference sequence). This CDR3 comprises 14 residues. The CDR3: CSAKNPESNEKLFF. Written as DNA, the CDR3 is TGCAGTGCTAAAAACCCGGAGTCTAATGAAAAACTGTTTTTT.

The V gene is TRBV4-1, the J gene TRBJ1-2; a weak D match, TRBD1 (5 bases). This CDR3 region has 15 residues. The V gene lost 5 bases and the J gene lost 7 bases, with 20 bases spanning the gap. Germline V gene sequence: CDR1 MGHRA, CDR2 YSYEKL. Written as DNA, the CDR3 is TGCGCCAGCAGCTCGCTACCCGCAGGGCAGTCTGGCTACACCTTC. This codes for CASSSLPAGQSGYTF.

The CDR3 DNA sequence: TGTGCCAGCAGCTTGACTCAGGGGGCCCAGCGAAGCATTCAGTACTTC. It is translated as CASSLTQGAQRSIQYF. The J gene is TRBJ2-4, the V gene TRBV11-2; 8 nucleotides line up with TRBD1. Germline V gene sequence: CDR1 SGHAT, CDR2 FQNNGV. Trimming at V came to 3 bases and at J to 9 bases, leaving 13 bases not matched to a gene. The CDR3 is 16 amino acids.

The chain recombines TRBV7-9 with TRBJ1-2; 8 bases fit TRBD1. This CDR3 is 14 amino acids long. CDR1 SEHNR and CDR2 FQNEAQ come from the germline V gene (reference sequence). J lost 8 bases, V lost 0 bases, and 5 bases had no gene match. This CDR3 is CASSLATGASGYTF. The CDR3 nucleotides read TGTGCCAGCAGCTTAGCGACAGGGGCCTCCGGCTACACCTTC.

This clonotype came up a few times. The chain recombines TRBV20-1 with TRBJ2-1, with TRBD2 matching over 12 bases. Germline values: CDR1 DFQATT, CDR2 SNEGSKA (reference sequence). This CDR3 is 14 amino acids long. Germline trimming cut 6 bases from V and 6 bases from J; bases unmatched to any gene: 6. Written as DNA, the CDR3 is TGCAGTGCCCCCCTAGCGGGGGGGCTCAATGAGCAGTTCTTC. Amino acids: CSAPLAGGLNEQFF.

The chain recombines TRBV20-1 with TRBJ2-3; 8 bases agree with TRBD2. The ends lost 4 bases at V and 4 bases at J; junction bases unmatched: 10. CDR3 length equals 15 residues. Per germline, CDR1 DFQATT and CDR2 SNEGSKA (reference sequence). The CDR3 spells CSATPGREGSDTQYF. The DNA of the CDR3 is TGCAGTGCTACCCCCGGGAGGGAGGGCTCAGATACGCAGTATTTT.

This sequence joins TRBV6-1 and TRBJ2-3, with 8 bases that match TRBD2. V lost 6 bases to trimming and J lost 2 bases; unmatched junction nucleotides: 7. Per the germline V gene, CDR1 is MNHNS and CDR2 is SASEGT. The CDR3 covers 15 residues. This CDR3 is CASSVAGIATDTQYF. Here the CDR3 DNA reads TGTGCCAGCAGCGTAGCGGGGATTGCCACAGATACGCAGTATTTT.

This clonotype was recorded a few times. The chain uses TRBV7-7 and TRBJ2-5, with TRBD2 matching over 10 bases. The CDR3 covers 20 residues. With 7 bases clipped from V and 2 bases from J, the junction kept 22 bases outside the gene matches. Per germline, CDR1 SSHAT and CDR2 FNYEAQ (reference sequence). CDR3 DNA sequence: TGTGCCAGCACCCCCTTTGGCCTAGCGGGAGAAGACGGGGGGCAAGAGACCCAGTACTTC. Translated: CASTPFGLAGEDGGQETQYF.

This clonotype was observed a few times. The CDR3 region is CASRTGGGRSGNTIYF. CDR3 DNA sequence: TGTGCCAGCAGAACCGGGGGGGGCCGTTCTGGAAACACCATATATTTT. This rearrangement joins TRBV12-3 or TRBV12-4 to TRBJ1-3; D is possibly TRBD1 (6 bases). V was pared by 6 bases and J by 1 base, with 16 bases between. The CDR3 spans 16 residues.

V usage is TRBV20-1 and J usage is TRBJ2-1, with D possibly being TRBD1 or TRBD2 (5 bases each). Between the trimmed V and J ends, which lost 6 bases and 6 bases, there was a span of 15 bases. Germline CDR1 and CDR2: DFQATT and SNEGSKA (reference sequence). The length of the CDR3 is 13 residues. As DNA, the CDR3 is TGCAGTGCCCCGGGGCTACGACCCAATGAGCAGTTCTTC. Protein sequence: CSAPGLRPNEQFF.

This chain connects TRBV7-3 to TRBJ2-2, with 9 bases lining up with TRBD2. J lost 5 bases, V lost 4 bases, and 11 bases had no gene match. Looked up from germline, CDR1 is SGHTA and CDR2 is FQGTGA. This CDR3 is 17 amino acids long. The CDR3 bases are TGTGCCAGCAGCTCTTTTACCGTAGCGGGAGAGACCGGGGAGCTGTTTTTT. Protein sequence: CASSSFTVAGETGELFF.

The rearrangement uses TRBV7-2 and TRBJ2-5, with 10 bases fitting TRBD1. After removal of 4 bases from V and 8 bases from J, the junction contained 4 bases not matched to a gene. The CDR3 sequence is 13 residues long. Germline V gene lookup returns CDR1 SGHTA and CDR2 FQGNSA. The CDR3 spells CASSSWTGGTQYF. For the CDR3, the DNA is TGTGCCAGCAGCTCCTGGACAGGGGGTACCCAGTACTTC. Together with reference TRBV7-2 and TRBJ2-5, the CDR3 gives the full variable domain: GAGVSQSPSNKVTEKGKDVELRCDPISGHTALYWYRQSLGQGLEFLIYFQGNSAPDKSGLPSDRFSAERTGGSVSTLTIQRTQQEDSAVYLCASSSWTGGTQYFGPGTRLLVL.

V is TRBV3-1 and J is TRBJ2-7, with 7 nucleotides matching TRBD2. Germline lookup yields CDR1 LGHDT and CDR2 YNNKEL (reference sequence). CDR3 length: 13 residues. V lost 4 bases to trimming and J lost 6 bases; unmatched junction nucleotides: 6. The CDR3 DNA reads as TGTGCCAGCAGCCCGATCAGCGGGGTCGAGCAGTACTTC. Protein sequence: CASSPISGVEQYF.

This clonotype was counted ten times or more. CDR3: CSAASGIAETQYF. Here the CDR3 DNA reads TGCAGCGCGGCTAGCGGGATCGCGGAGACCCAGTACTTC. The chain joins TRBV29-1 to TRBJ2-5; 9 bases agree with TRBD2. CDR1 and CDR2 from the germline V gene are SQVTM and ANQGSEA. The CDR3 has 13 residues. V trimming: 7 bases; J trimming: 5 bases; junction bases outside the gene matches: 8.

The V gene is TRBV7-9, the J gene TRBJ1-1; no reliable D call. This CDR3 comprises 12 residues. CDR1 and CDR2 from the germline V gene are SEHNR and FQNEAQ (reference sequence). The V end was cut by 1 base, the J end by 14 bases, with 14 bases between. The DNA of the CDR3 is TGTGCCAGCAGCTTAGGTCCCAGTAGGGTCTTCTTT. This sequence encodes CASSLGPSRVFF.

This chain connects TRBV10-2 to TRBJ2-2; TRBD1 agrees at 8 bases. Germline V lookup: CDR1 WSHSY, CDR2 SAAADI. After removal of 5 bases from V and 0 bases from J, the junction contained 8 bases not matched to a gene. This CDR3 contains 17 residues. DNA for the CDR3: TGCGCCAGCAGTAGATTACCGGGACAGGCGAACACCGGGGAGCTGTTTTTT. This translates into CASSRLPGQANTGELFF.

The CDR3 DNA sequence: TGTGCCAGCAGCTTGGTTTGGGGAGGCGGACAGATCCAAGAGACCCAGTACTTC. It translates to CASSLVWGGGQIQETQYF. The chain recombines TRBV5-5 with TRBJ2-5; either TRBD1 or TRBD2 may fit D (6 bases each). The length of the CDR3 is 18 residues. Germline assignment: CDR1 SGHKS and CDR2 YYEKEE (reference sequence). The germline V and J ends were trimmed by 0 bases and 1 base, with 19 bases remaining between them.

In this sample, this clonotype turned up many times. One end of the junction does not line up with germline, which may come from a read error. The J gene is TRBJ2-3, the V gene TRBV5-1, with 12 bases identical to TRBD2. This CDR3 spans 16 amino acids. Germline V CDR1 and CDR2: SGHRS, YFSETQ. The CDR3 DNA reads as TGTGCCAGCAGCTTAGGGACTAGCGGGAGCACAGATACGCAGTATTTT. Its protein is CASSLGTSGSTDTQYF.

This clonotype was found many times. This rearrangement joins TRBV5-6 to TRBJ2-1; TRBD2 agrees at 10 bases. CDR3 length equals 14 residues. With V trimmed by 3 bases and J by 7 bases, 4 bases remained unmatched. From germline, CDR1 is SGHDT and CDR2 YYEEEE. The CDR3 region has the DNA TGTGCCAGCAGCTCGGGACTAGCGAGGAATGAGCAGTTCTTC. Translation: CASSSGLARNEQFF.

This clonotype was detected only a few times. The V gene is TRBV12-3 or TRBV12-4, the J gene TRBJ1-3; the D gene is possibly TRBD1 (6 bases). V lost 8 bases, J lost 1 base, and 15 bases lay in between. The CDR3 spans 15 residues. CDR3 sequence (DNA): TGTGCCAGCGGTAACAGGGTAACATCTGGAAACACCATATATTTT. Its protein is CASGNRVTSGNTIYF.

This clonotype was counted between two and nine times. This clone may be a read error of a much larger clone one base away. J is TRBJ2-7 and V is TRBV6-5, with D uncertain. From germline, CDR1 is MNHEY and CDR2 SVGAGI. The ends were cut back, 5 bases at V and 3 bases at J, with 5 bases in the middle. The CDR3 spans 11 residues. The CDR3 DNA follows: TGTGCCAGCAGTAAAAACTACGAGCAGTACTTC. Amino acids: CASSKNYEQYF.

The table lists this clonotype with a few counts. V and J are TRBV5-1 and TRBJ1-1; D not certain. The CDR3 has 14 residues. Germline V lookup: CDR1 SGHRS, CDR2 YFSETQ. V dropped 1 base and J dropped 4 bases, with 11 bases sitting between them. The CDR3 protein is CASSLLGSGTEAFF. The CDR3 DNA sequence: TGCGCCAGCAGCTTGCTGGGCAGCGGCACTGAAGCTTTCTTT.

The sample holds a few counts of this clonotype. This chain's CDR3 is CASSTSSGRISYEQYF. CDR3 in DNA: TGTGCCAGCAGCACTTCTAGCGGGAGGATCAGTTACGAGCAGTACTTC. The chain has TRBV7-2 and TRBJ2-7, with 11 positions matching TRBD2. Germline V CDR1 and CDR2: SGHTA, FQGNSA. CDR3 length equals 16 residues. J was trimmed by 4 bases and V by 5 bases; bases with no gene match: 10.

In this sample, this clonotype turned up a few times. The chain combines TRBV6-2 or TRBV6-3 with TRBJ1-4; D is uncertain. The CDR3 loop spans 14 amino acids. V lost 2 bases, J lost 6 bases, and 10 bases lay in between. Germline-derived CDR1 and CDR2 are MNHEY and SVGEGT. The CDR3 DNA sequence: TGTGCCAGCAGTTACGGGAGATTGGATGAAAAACTGTTTTTT. Its protein is CASSYGRLDEKLFF.